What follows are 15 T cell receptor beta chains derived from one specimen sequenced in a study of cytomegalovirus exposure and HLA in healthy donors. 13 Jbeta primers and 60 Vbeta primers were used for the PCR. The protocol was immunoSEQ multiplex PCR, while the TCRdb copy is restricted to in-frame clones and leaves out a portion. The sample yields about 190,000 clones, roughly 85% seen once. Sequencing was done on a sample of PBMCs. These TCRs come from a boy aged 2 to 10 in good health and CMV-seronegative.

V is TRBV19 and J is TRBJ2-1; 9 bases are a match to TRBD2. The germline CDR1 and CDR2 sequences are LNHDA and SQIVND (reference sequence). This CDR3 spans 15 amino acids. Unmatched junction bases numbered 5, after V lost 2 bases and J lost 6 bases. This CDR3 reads CASSITGTSSNEQFF. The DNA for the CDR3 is TGTGCCAGTAGTATAACCGGGACTAGCAGCAATGAGCAGTTCTTC.

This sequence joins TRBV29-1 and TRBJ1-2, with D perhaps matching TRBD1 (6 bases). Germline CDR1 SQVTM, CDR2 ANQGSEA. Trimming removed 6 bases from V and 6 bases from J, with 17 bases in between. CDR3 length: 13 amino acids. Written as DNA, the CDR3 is TGCAGCGTGCCCCTCGGGGGGGCGGATGGCTACACCTTC. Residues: CSVPLGGADGYTF.

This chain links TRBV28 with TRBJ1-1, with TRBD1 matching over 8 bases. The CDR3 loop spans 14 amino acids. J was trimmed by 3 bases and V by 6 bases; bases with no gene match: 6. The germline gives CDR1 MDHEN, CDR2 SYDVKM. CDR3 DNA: TGTGCCAGCAGGATGACAGGGGTGGACACTGAAGCTTTCTTT. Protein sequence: CASRMTGVDTEAFF.

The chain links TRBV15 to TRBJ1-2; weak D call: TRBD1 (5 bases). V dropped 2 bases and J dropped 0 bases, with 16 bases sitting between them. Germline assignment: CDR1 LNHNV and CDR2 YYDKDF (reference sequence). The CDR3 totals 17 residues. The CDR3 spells CATSRLGSGEANYGYTF. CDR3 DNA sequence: TGTGCCACCAGCAGACTGGGATCGGGGGAAGCTAACTATGGCTACACCTTC.

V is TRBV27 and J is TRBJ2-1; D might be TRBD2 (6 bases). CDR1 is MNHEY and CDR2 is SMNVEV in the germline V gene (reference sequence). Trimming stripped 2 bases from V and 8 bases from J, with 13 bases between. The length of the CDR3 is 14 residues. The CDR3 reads CASSLALAGHEQFF. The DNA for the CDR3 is TGTGCCAGCAGTTTAGCATTGGCGGGACATGAGCAGTTCTTC.

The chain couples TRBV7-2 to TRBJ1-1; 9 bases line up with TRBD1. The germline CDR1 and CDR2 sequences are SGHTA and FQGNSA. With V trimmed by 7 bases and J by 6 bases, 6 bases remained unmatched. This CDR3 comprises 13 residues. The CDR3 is CASTYRQGAEAFF. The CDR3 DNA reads TGTGCCAGCACCTACCGACAGGGGGCTGAAGCTTTCTTT. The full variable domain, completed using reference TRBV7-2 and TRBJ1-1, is GAGVSQSPSNKVTEKGKDVELRCDPISGHTALYWYRQSLGQGLEFLIYFQGNSAPDKSGLPSDRFSAERTGGSVSTLTIQRTQQEDSAVYLCASTYRQGAEAFFGQGTRLTVV.

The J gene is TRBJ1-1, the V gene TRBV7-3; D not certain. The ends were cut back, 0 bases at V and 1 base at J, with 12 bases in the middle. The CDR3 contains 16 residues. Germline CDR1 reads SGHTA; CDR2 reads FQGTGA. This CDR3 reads CASSLTLVHRNTEAFF. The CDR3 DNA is TGTGCCAGCAGCTTAACGCTCGTACACAGGAACACTGAAGCTTTCTTT.

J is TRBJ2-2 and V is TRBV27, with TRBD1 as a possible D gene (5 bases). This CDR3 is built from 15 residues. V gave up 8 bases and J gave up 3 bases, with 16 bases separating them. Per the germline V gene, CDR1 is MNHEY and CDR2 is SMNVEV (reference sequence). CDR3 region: CASYPAIQDTGELFF. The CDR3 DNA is TGTGCCAGCTATCCCGCAATACAGGACACCGGGGAGCTGTTTTTT.

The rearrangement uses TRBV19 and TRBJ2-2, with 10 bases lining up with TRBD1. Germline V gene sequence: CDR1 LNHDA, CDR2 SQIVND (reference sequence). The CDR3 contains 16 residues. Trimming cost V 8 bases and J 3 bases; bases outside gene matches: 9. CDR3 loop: CASRLGTGVHTGELFF. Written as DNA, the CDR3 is TGTGCCAGTCGTTTAGGGACAGGGGTTCACACCGGGGAGCTGTTTTTT.

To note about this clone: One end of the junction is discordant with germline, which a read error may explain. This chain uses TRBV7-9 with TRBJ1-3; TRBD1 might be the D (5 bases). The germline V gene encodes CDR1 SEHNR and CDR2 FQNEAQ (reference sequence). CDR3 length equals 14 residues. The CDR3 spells CSSSHTGEENTIYF. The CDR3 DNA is TGTTCCAGCAGTCACACGGGGGAAGAAAACACCATATATTTT.

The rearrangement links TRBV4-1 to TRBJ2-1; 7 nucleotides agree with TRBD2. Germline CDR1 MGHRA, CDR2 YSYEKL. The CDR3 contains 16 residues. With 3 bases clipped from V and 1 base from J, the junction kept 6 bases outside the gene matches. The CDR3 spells CASSHPRAGSYNEQFF. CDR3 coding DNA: TGCGCCAGCAGCCACCCCCGAGCGGGATCCTACAATGAGCAGTTCTTC.

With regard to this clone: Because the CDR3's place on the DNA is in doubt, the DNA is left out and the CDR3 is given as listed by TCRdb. The CDR3 sequence is CASSFLAGRAYNSPLHF. This chain links TRBV27 with TRBJ1-6. Inclusive of both ends, the CDR3 amounts to 17 amino acids. Germline V gene lookup returns CDR1 MNHEY and CDR2 SMNVEV (reference sequence).

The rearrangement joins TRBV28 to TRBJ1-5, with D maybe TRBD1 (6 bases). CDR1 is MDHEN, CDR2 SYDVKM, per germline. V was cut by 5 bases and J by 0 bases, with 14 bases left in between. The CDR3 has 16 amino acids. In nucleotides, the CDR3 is TGTGCCAGCAGTCCTCCGCAGGGGCGTAGCAATCAGCCCCAGCATTTT. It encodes CASSPPQGRSNQPQHF.

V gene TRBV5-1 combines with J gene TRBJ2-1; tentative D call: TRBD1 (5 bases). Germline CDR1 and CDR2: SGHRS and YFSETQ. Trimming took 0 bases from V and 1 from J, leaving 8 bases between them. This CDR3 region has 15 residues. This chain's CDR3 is CASSLEGQSYNEQFF. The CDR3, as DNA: TGCGCCAGCAGCTTGGAGGGGCAATCCTACAATGAGCAGTTCTTC.

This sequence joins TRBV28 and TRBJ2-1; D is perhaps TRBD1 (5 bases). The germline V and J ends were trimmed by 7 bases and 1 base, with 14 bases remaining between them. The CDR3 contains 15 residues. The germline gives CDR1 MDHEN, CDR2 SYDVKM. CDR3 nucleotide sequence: TGTGCCAGCATGTCGGCGTCAGGGTCCTACAATGAGCAGTTCTTC. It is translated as CASMSASGSYNEQFF.